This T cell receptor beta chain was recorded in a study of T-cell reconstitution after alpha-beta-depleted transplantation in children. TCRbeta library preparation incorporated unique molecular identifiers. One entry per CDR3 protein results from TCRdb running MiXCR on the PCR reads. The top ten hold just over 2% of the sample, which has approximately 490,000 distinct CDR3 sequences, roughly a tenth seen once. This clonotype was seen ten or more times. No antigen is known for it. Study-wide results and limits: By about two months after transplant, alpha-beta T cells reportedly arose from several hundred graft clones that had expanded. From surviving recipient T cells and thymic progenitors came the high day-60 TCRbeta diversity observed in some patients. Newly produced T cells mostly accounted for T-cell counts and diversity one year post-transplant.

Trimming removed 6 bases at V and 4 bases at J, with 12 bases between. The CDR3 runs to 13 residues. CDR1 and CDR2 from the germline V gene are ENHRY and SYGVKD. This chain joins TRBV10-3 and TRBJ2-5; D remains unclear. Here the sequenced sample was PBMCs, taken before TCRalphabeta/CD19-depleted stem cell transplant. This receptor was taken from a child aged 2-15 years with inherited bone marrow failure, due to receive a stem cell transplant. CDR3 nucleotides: TGTGCCATCAGCATAGTAGTCTCAGAGACCCAGTACTTC. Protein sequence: CAISIVVSETQYF.